Presented here are 30 T cell receptor beta chains from one specimen sequenced in a study of control samples from healthy donors and cancer patients (dated by TCRdb to 2020 to 2022). Library creation used the immunoSEQ multiplex PCR assay. TCRdb limited this immuneACCESS table to in-frame rearrangements with V and J called. A share of clones is missing; checked studies link under half to unresolved V genes, and the rest is unexplained. This sample holds around 55,000 clones; 88% were observed only once. Together, the top ten hold approximately 3.8% of the sample. The sample comprised blood. These receptors were collected from a man in his forties or fifties in good health.

The CDR3 sequence is CAWSVGVMQFF. The CDR3 DNA reads TGTGCCTGGAGTGTGGGCGTAATGCAGTTCTTC. The V gene is TRBV30, the J gene TRBJ2-1; the D is unclear. The V end lost 0 bases, the J end lost 12 bases, and 9 bases lay between the germline ends. The germline V gene has CDR1 GTSNPN and CDR2 SVGIG (reference sequence). This CDR3 region has 11 residues.

The V call is TRBV19, the J call TRBJ1-3; 7 bases fit TRBD1. The CDR3 runs to 13 residues. CDR1 and CDR2 from the germline V gene are LNHDA and SQIVND (reference sequence). The V segment lost 7 bases and the J segment 6 bases; nucleotides outside the gene matches: 6. CDR3 nucleotides: TGTGCCAGTATAGACAGGGCGGCAAACACCATATATTTT. The encoded protein is CASIDRAANTIYF.

The V call is TRBV28, the J call TRBJ1-1, with TRBD1 as a possible D gene (5 bases). From germline, CDR1 is MDHEN and CDR2 SYDVKM. The CDR3 has 15 residues. V was shortened by 10 bases and J by 1 base, with 19 bases between the two germline ends. This CDR3 is CATVIPGPTNTEAFF. The CDR3 DNA sequence: TGTGCCACCGTCATCCCGGGACCCACGAACACTGAAGCTTTCTTT.

The chain links TRBV5-6 to TRBJ2-1, with 12 bases fitting TRBD2. Trimming took 4 bases from V and 8 from J; bases not matched to a gene: 16. Germline CDR1 is SGHDT and CDR2 is YYEEEE. The CDR3 runs 18 residues. CDR3 DNA: TGTGCCAGCAGCCCGGAGGGGGGGAGACTAGCGGGAGTACATGAGCAGTTCTTC. Its translation: CASSPEGGRLAGVHEQFF. The full variable domain, in which reference TRBV5-6 and TRBJ2-1 provide the parts outside the CDR3, is DAGVTQSPTHLIKTRGQQVTLRCSPKSGHDTVSWYQQALGQGPQFIFQYYEEEERQRGNFPDRFSGHQFPNYSSELNVNALLLGDSALYLCASSPEGGRLAGVHEQFFGPGTRLTVL.

This sequence joins TRBV10-3 and TRBJ2-4; D may be TRBD1 (8 bases). CDR1 and CDR2 from the germline V gene are ENHRY and SYGVKD. The CDR3 runs to 16 residues. V lost 6 bases to trimming and J lost 0 bases, with 15 bases between them. The CDR3 coding sequence is TGTGCCATCAGCGGACAGGGAGGGGGAGCCAAAAACATTCAGTACTTC. As protein: CAISGQGGGAKNIQYF.

This chain links TRBV7-9 with TRBJ1-2, with D perhaps TRBD1 (5 bases). The germline gives CDR1 SEHNR, CDR2 FQNEAQ (reference sequence). The CDR3 length is 12 residues. Trimming pared 2 bases from V and 8 bases from J, leaving 9 bases between. The CDR3: CASSLTGEGYTF. The CDR3 bases are TGTGCCAGCAGCTTAACGGGGGAAGGCTACACCTTC.

The chain links TRBV11-1 to TRBJ2-5; 7 positions agree with TRBD2. The CDR3 sequence is 13 residues long. V was clipped by 4 bases and J by 5 bases; unmatched bases: 4. Per the germline V gene, CDR1 is SGHAT and CDR2 is FQDESV (reference sequence). This CDR3 reads CASSWREGETQYF. In nucleotides, the CDR3 is TGTGCCAGCAGCTGGAGGGAGGGGGAGACCCAGTACTTC.

The chain couples TRBV27 to TRBJ2-2; 7 nucleotides align to TRBD1. The CDR3 covers 16 residues. V gave up 2 bases and J gave up 4 bases; unmatched junction bases: 7. Germline loops: CDR1 MNHEY, CDR2 SMNVEV (reference sequence). The CDR3 nucleotides read TGTGCCAGCAGTTTAATAGGGGGCATAGGCACCGGGGAGCTGTTTTTT. It specifies CASSLIGGIGTGELFF.

The chain carries TRBV3-1 (or the pseudogene TRBV3-2) and TRBJ2-3; unclear D gene. The length of the CDR3 is 16 residues. The germline V and J ends were trimmed by 0 bases and 4 bases, with 14 bases remaining between them. Germline CDR1 and CDR2: LGHDT and YNNKEL (reference sequence). This CDR3 is CASSQDRVWQADTQYF. The DNA of the CDR3 is TGTGCCAGCAGCCAAGATCGGGTCTGGCAGGCAGATACGCAGTATTTT.

By sample share, this clone is medium-sized. The J gene is TRBJ2-5, the V gene TRBV7-2, with a weak D call TRBD2 (6 bases). This CDR3 contains 14 residues. Trimming pared 1 base from V and 8 bases from J, leaving 14 bases between. The germline V gene encodes CDR1 SGHTA and CDR2 FQGNSA. The CDR3 sequence is CASSLVTVADTQYF. The CDR3 bases are TGTGCCAGCAGCTTAGTTACGGTAGCGGACACCCAGTACTTC.

V usage is TRBV9 and J usage is TRBJ2-2; TRBD2 matches at 9 bases. The CDR3 runs to 17 residues. J gave up 6 bases and V 0 bases, and 9 bases lay outside the gene matches. Germline V lookup: CDR1 SGDLS, CDR2 YYNGEE. The CDR3 spells CASSVEGGRAESGELFF. The CDR3 DNA reads as TGTGCCAGCAGCGTAGAGGGCGGGAGGGCCGAGTCCGGGGAGCTGTTTTTT.

The rearrangement uses TRBV11-2 and TRBJ1-5; the D is unclear. The CDR3 has 14 residues. With 0 bases removed from V and 11 bases from J, the gap between germline ends came to 14 bases. From germline, CDR1 is SGHAT and CDR2 FQNNGV. In DNA form, the CDR3 reads TGTGCCAGCAGCTTAGATAGGGCGGCGTCGACCCAGCATTTT. Translation: CASSLDRAASTQHF.

This sequence joins TRBV7-2 and TRBJ1-2; D is ambiguous. Germline CDR1 is SGHTA and CDR2 is FQGNSA. Trimming pared 2 bases from V and 2 bases from J, leaving 15 bases between. The CDR3 is made up of 16 amino acids. The CDR3 loop reads CASSLTVRANNYGYTF. In DNA form, the CDR3 reads TGTGCCAGCAGCTTAACCGTAAGGGCCAACAACTATGGCTACACCTTC.

The J gene is TRBJ2-1, the V gene TRBV5-6; TRBD1 might be the D (5 bases). Trimming removed 4 bases from V and 0 bases from J, with 11 bases in between. This CDR3 contains 15 residues. From germline, CDR1 is SGHDT and CDR2 YYEEEE. The CDR3, as DNA: TGTGCCAGCAGCCCGACAGAAATCTCCTACAATGAGCAGTTCTTC. Translation: CASSPTEISYNEQFF.

The chain links TRBV5-1 to TRBJ2-5; 9 positions agree with TRBD1. V gave up 0 bases and J gave up 5 bases; unmatched junction bases: 5. The germline V gene encodes CDR1 SGHRS and CDR2 YFSETQ. This CDR3 spans 15 amino acids. CDR3 DNA: TGCGCCAGCAGCTTGGCGGGGACAGGGTGGGAGACCCAGTACTTC. As protein: CASSLAGTGWETQYF.

V and J are TRBV7-9 and TRBJ1-5; maybe TRBD1 (5 bases). CDR1 is SEHNR, CDR2 FQNEAQ, per germline (reference sequence). There are 14 residues in the CDR3. V was pared by 1 base and J by 7 bases, with 11 bases between. The CDR3 region is CASSLGGAGQPQHF. DNA of the CDR3: TGTGCCAGCAGCTTAGGAGGGGCAGGGCAGCCCCAGCATTTT.

V usage is TRBV6-2 or TRBV6-3 and J usage is TRBJ1-5; a weak D match, TRBD1 (6 bases). The germline V and J ends were trimmed by 4 bases and 0 bases, with 13 bases remaining between them. The CDR3 spans 16 residues. From germline, CDR1 is MNHEY and CDR2 SVGEGT. CDR3 sequence (DNA): TGTGCCAGCAGTTTTCCCTTGGGGGCTAGCAATCAGCCCCAGCATTTT. Amino acid sequence: CASSFPLGASNQPQHF.

This clone was seen a handful of times. V and J are TRBV7-2 and TRBJ1-2; a possible D gene is TRBD1 (6 bases). This CDR3 spans 15 amino acids. Germline CDR1 SGHTA, CDR2 FQGNSA. The V gene lost 5 bases and the J gene lost 0 bases, with 13 bases spanning the gap. In DNA, the CDR3 is TGTGCCAGCAGCCCCCGACAGGCTTCTAACTATGGCTACACCTTC. Its translation is CASSPRQASNYGYTF.

This chain links TRBV10-3 with TRBJ1-1; 10 nucleotides align to TRBD1. V lost 6 bases to trimming and J lost 0 bases; unmatched junction nucleotides: 1. This CDR3 region has 14 residues. CDR1 is ENHRY, CDR2 SYGVKD, per germline. CDR3 sequence (DNA): TGTGCCATCAGGACAGGGGGCATGAACACTGAAGCTTTCTTT. Amino acids: CAIRTGGMNTEAFF.

CDR3 residues: CSASGQEQFF. The CDR3 DNA reads as TGCAGTGCTTCCGGACAGGAGCAGTTCTTC. The genes are TRBV20-1 and TRBJ2-1; D may be TRBD1 (6 bases). The CDR3 runs to 10 residues. Per germline, CDR1 DFQATT and CDR2 SNEGSKA (reference sequence). V was cut by 5 bases and J by 10 bases, with 9 bases left in between.

This chain links TRBV29-1 with TRBJ2-1; 7 bases are a match to TRBD1. Trimming took 6 bases from V and 4 from J; bases not matched to a gene: 12. CDR3 size: 15 residues. Germline CDR1 reads SQVTM; CDR2 reads ANQGSEA. The CDR3 reads CSVWMGQLEYNEQFF. As DNA, the CDR3 is TGCAGCGTCTGGATGGGACAGCTTGAATACAATGAGCAGTTCTTC.

The genes are TRBV27 and TRBJ1-1; TRBD1 might be the D (5 bases). The CDR3 extends over 13 amino acids. Germline values: CDR1 MNHEY, CDR2 SMNVEV (reference sequence). Trimming took 6 bases from V and 4 from J, leaving 12 bases between them. In DNA form, the CDR3 reads TGTGCCAGCAGGAACCATAGGGGCACTGAAGCTTTCTTT. Its protein product is CASRNHRGTEAFF.

V gene TRBV24-1 combines with J gene TRBJ2-1; no firm D call. The CDR3 has 14 amino acids. CDR1 is KGHDR, CDR2 SFDVKD, per germline. Trimming left V 4 bases short and J 2 bases short, with 8 bases between. The CDR3 coding sequence is TGTGCCACCAGTGACCCCGGGCCCTACAATGAGCAGTTCTTC. Protein sequence: CATSDPGPYNEQFF.

This clone came up once. The chain recombines TRBV24-1 with TRBJ2-1; D is perhaps TRBD1 (5 bases). Deletions cut 2 bases from V and 3 bases from J, with 19 bases between. The CDR3 totals 18 residues. CDR1 is KGHDR and CDR2 is SFDVKD in the germline V gene. CDR3 loop: CATSDSTGDSLIYNEQFF. The CDR3 nucleotides are TGTGCCACCAGTGATTCCACCGGTGACAGCCTAATCTACAATGAGCAGTTCTTC.

The chain links TRBV9 to TRBJ2-1; D may be TRBD2 (6 bases). In germline, CDR1 is SGDLS, CDR2 YYNGEE. V was pared by 6 bases and J by 0 bases, with 10 bases between. The length of the CDR3 is 14 residues. The CDR3 reads CASTAGNSYNEQFF. DNA of the CDR3: TGTGCCAGCACCGCGGGAAACTCCTACAATGAGCAGTTCTTC. The full variable domain, completed using reference TRBV9 and TRBJ2-1, is DSGVTQTPKHLITATGQRVTLRCSPRSGDLSVYWYQQSLDQGLQFLIQYYNGEERAKGNILERFSAQQFPDLHSELNLSSLELGDSALYFCASTAGNSYNEQFFGPGTRLTVL.

The rearrangement uses TRBV27 and TRBJ2-7; the D gene is possibly TRBD1 (6 bases). The germline gives CDR1 MNHEY, CDR2 SMNVEV (reference sequence). The CDR3 consists of 15 residues. The V and J ends lost 3 bases and 0 bases respectively, with 12 bases between them. The CDR3: CASSFTRGSSYEQYF. The CDR3 nucleotides are TGTGCCAGCAGTTTTACCAGGGGCAGCTCCTACGAGCAGTACTTC.

The CDR3 nucleotides read TGTGCCAGCAGCCAAGATCAAGGCGGGAGCTCCTACAATGAGCAGTTCTTC. Translated: CASSQDQGGSSYNEQFF. The V and J genes are TRBV4-2 and TRBJ2-1; TRBD2 agrees at 7 bases. The CDR3 totals 17 residues. CDR1 and CDR2 from the germline V gene are LGHNA and YNFKEQ. V lost 0 bases and J lost 0; bases outside the gene matches: 5.

This clone was detected a few times. The chain uses TRBV4-1 and TRBJ2-7; 7 nucleotides agree with TRBD2. The CDR3 is 16 amino acids. The V and J ends lost 0 bases and 4 bases, in that order; junction bases with no gene match: 9. CDR1 MGHRA and CDR2 YSYEKL come from the germline V gene. The DNA for the CDR3 is TGCGCCAGCAGCCAAGAGATGGAGCGGGGCTTTTACGAGCAGTACTTC. This gives the protein CASSQEMERGFYEQYF.

This chain joins TRBV6-1 and TRBJ1-5; 10 bases line up with TRBD1. This CDR3 has 18 residues. J lost 6 bases, V lost 1 base, and 12 bases had no gene match. Germline CDR1 MNHNS, CDR2 SASEGT. The DNA of the CDR3 is TGTGCCAGCAGTGAAGTGAGTTTGGGACAGGGGTCCGTTCAGCCCCAGCATTTT. It encodes CASSEVSLGQGSVQPQHF.

This clone was recorded once. This chain connects TRBV12-3 or TRBV12-4 to TRBJ1-1; D is uncertain. Deletions cut 1 base from V and 2 bases from J, with 5 bases between. This CDR3 comprises 13 residues. CDR3 coding DNA: TGTGCCAGCAGTTTAGGGCCTAACACTGAAGCTTTCTTT. It specifies CASSLGPNTEAFF.